Listed here are 32 T cell receptor beta chains from one sample, sequenced in a study of CD8+CD57+ T cells in acquired aplastic anemia. TCR beta VDJ and CDR3 were profiled, and genomic DNA was the template. One entry per CDR3 protein results from TCRdb running MiXCR on the reads. The data hold around 180,000 distinct CDR3 sequences, with about half observed a single time. Before being chosen for sequencing, patients had shown CD8+CD57+ cell expansion by flow cytometry. Source material: sorted CD4+, CD8+, or CD8+CD57+ T cells (not recorded which) from PBMCs. Receptors were obtained from a human donor with aplastic anemia.

A word on this clonotype: One junction end disagrees with the germline gene, perhaps due to a read error. The rearrangement joins TRBV10-3 to TRBJ2-6; D is unclear. This CDR3 comprises 13 residues. CDR1 is ENHRY and CDR2 is SYGVKD in the germline V gene. CDR3 nucleotides: TGTGCCAGCAGTGTCCCTGGGGCCAACGTCCTGACTTTC. Protein product: CASSVPGANVLTF.

Many counts were recorded for this clonotype. CDR3 nucleotide sequence: TGCAGTGCGAGTAGTCCTAGTAACGGCAATGAGCAGTTCTTC. It specifies CSASSPSNGNEQFF. V usage is TRBV20-1 and J usage is TRBJ2-1, with D unclear. CDR3 length: 14 amino acids. CDR1 is DFQATT and CDR2 is SNEGSKA in the germline V gene (reference sequence). Trimming shortened V by 6 bases and J by 6 bases, and 18 bases separated the two germline ends.

Comments on this clonotype: A read error may be the cause here, since a much bigger clone is one base away. J is TRBJ2-7 and V is TRBV11-2, with 7 bases identical to TRBD2. With V trimmed by 5 bases and J by 9 bases, 13 bases remained unmatched. Germline CDR1 reads SGHAT; CDR2 reads FQNNGV. The CDR3 runs to 14 residues. DNA for the CDR3: TGTGCCAGCAGCCCCCGGGCTAGCGGTGTGGGGCAGTACTTC. It specifies CASSPRASGVGQYF.

The chain links TRBV10-3 to TRBJ2-5; no clear D gene. V gave up 0 bases and J gave up 0 bases, with 5 bases separating them. The CDR3 is made up of 14 amino acids. The germline V gene has CDR1 ENHRY and CDR2 SYGVKD. CDR3 DNA sequence: TGTGCCATCAGTGAGTCCATGAACCAAGAGACCCAGTACTTC. Translated, it gives CAISESMNQETQYF.

The sample holds a few counts of this clonotype. This rearrangement joins TRBV18 to TRBJ1-2, with 8 bases fitting TRBD1. CDR1 is KGHSH, CDR2 LQKENI, per germline. The junction had 10 bases not matched to a gene; V was cut back by 6 bases and J by 4 bases. This CDR3 spans 15 amino acids. The CDR3 coding sequence is TGTGCCAGCTCTCCTACCGGGACAGGACGCTATGGCTACACCTTC. Protein: CASSPTGTGRYGYTF.

This chain links TRBV20-1 with TRBJ2-5; D remains ambiguous. This CDR3 is built from 13 residues. The V end lost 3 bases, the J end lost 1 base, and 9 bases lay between the germline ends. Germline CDR1 DFQATT, CDR2 SNEGSKA (reference sequence). CDR3 coding DNA: TGCAGTGCTAGGACTGGAAGCCAAGAGACCCAGTACTTC. This gives the protein CSARTGSQETQYF.

At least ten counts were recorded for this clonotype. CDR3 sequence: CASSTLETGHGYTF. The DNA of the CDR3 is TGTGCCAGTAGTACGCTAGAGACAGGGCATGGCTACACCTTC. V gene TRBV19 combines with J gene TRBJ1-2; 7 bases fit TRBD1. The junction had 8 bases not matched to a gene; V was cut back by 4 bases and J by 6 bases. Per germline, CDR1 LNHDA and CDR2 SQIVND (reference sequence). CDR3 length: 14 residues.

This chain joins TRBV11-2 and TRBJ2-7; no clear D gene. The CDR3 length is 17 residues. Germline CDR1 SGHAT, CDR2 FQNNGV. V was cut by 5 bases and J by 3 bases, with 23 bases left in between. The CDR3: CASSHAPPNGLRYEQYF. In DNA form, the CDR3 reads TGTGCCAGCAGCCACGCACCCCCCAACGGGCTTCGCTACGAGCAGTACTTC.

The V gene is TRBV14, the J gene TRBJ1-2, with a possible D match to TRBD1 (5 bases). Germline V gene lookup returns CDR1 SGHDN and CDR2 FVKESK. CDR3 size: 15 residues. Trimming stripped 3 bases from V and 2 bases from J, with 13 bases between. Here the CDR3 DNA reads TGTGCCAGCAGCCACGGGGCCGGACTAAACTATGGCTACACCTTC. It encodes CASSHGAGLNYGYTF.

A few counts support this clonotype. A much larger clone is a single base away; this may be a read error. The CDR3 DNA sequence: TGTGCCAGCGGCGTAGAGGCAGCCACCTACGAGCAGTACTTC. This translates into CASGVEAATYEQYF. This rearrangement joins TRBV9 to TRBJ2-7; D unresolved. Looked up from germline, CDR1 is SGDLS and CDR2 is YYNGEE. The CDR3 contains 14 residues.

Points on this clonotype: A much larger clone differs by one base, so this may be a read error. Because the CDR3 is missing its conserved closing phenylalanine or tryptophan, this is likely a read error. The V call is TRBV4-2, the J call TRBJ2-3; D may be TRBD1 (5 bases). The CDR3 runs to 17 residues. Trimming pared 5 bases from V and 0 bases from J, leaving 18 bases between. The germline CDR1 and CDR2 sequences are LGHNA and YNFKEQ. The CDR3 DNA reads as TGTGCCAGCAGCGTCCAGGGCAGGACAACTAGCACAGATACGCAGTATTCT. Residues: CASSVQGRTTSTDTQYS.

This clonotype appeared many times. V is TRBV2 and J is TRBJ1-1, with D unresolved. The CDR3 loop spans 13 amino acids. From germline, CDR1 is SNHLY and CDR2 FYNNEI. V gave up 9 bases and J gave up 1 base, with 12 bases separating them. CDR3 region: CASRRQENTEAFF. CDR3 nucleotides: TGTGCCAGTAGGAGGCAGGAGAACACTGAAGCTTTCTTT.

CDR3 bases: TGTGCCACAAACCAGGGGGAGAATGAAAAACTGTTTTTT. It is translated as CATNQGENEKLFF. The V and J genes are TRBV7-9 and TRBJ1-4, with 7 bases matching TRBD1. The CDR3 consists of 13 residues. Trimming removed 10 bases from V and 5 bases from J; junction bases left unmatched: 7. Germline loops: CDR1 SEHNR, CDR2 FQNEAQ (reference sequence).

The sample holds a few counts of this clonotype. This chain links TRBV28 with TRBJ2-3; D uncertain. Germline values: CDR1 MDHEN, CDR2 SYDVKM. Trimming removed 3 bases from V and 0 bases from J, with 4 bases in between. The CDR3 consists of 13 residues. CDR3 amino acids: CASSFQSTDTQYF. CDR3 DNA sequence: TGTGCCAGCAGTTTTCAGAGCACAGATACGCAGTATTTT.

The chain combines TRBV10-3 with TRBJ1-5; 7 bases are a match to TRBD1. The V gene end was trimmed by 3 bases and the J gene end by 3 bases; junction bases not matched to a gene: 11. Germline CDR1 ENHRY, CDR2 SYGVKD. This CDR3 has 17 amino acids. The CDR3 loop reads CAISDHKTGKANQPQHF. The CDR3 region has the DNA TGTGCCATCAGTGACCACAAGACAGGGAAGGCCAATCAGCCCCAGCATTTT.

The rearrangement links TRBV15 to TRBJ2-7; 7 nucleotides agree with TRBD1. This CDR3 is 14 amino acids long. Germline CDR1 is LNHNV and CDR2 is YYDKDF (reference sequence). The V and J ends lost 9 bases and 5 bases, in that order; junction bases with no gene match: 13. The DNA of the CDR3 is TGTGCCACTTCACGTCGACAGGGTTATAACGAGCAGTACTTC. It yields the protein CATSRRQGYNEQYF.

At least ten counts were recorded for this clonotype. The V gene is TRBV5-5, the J gene TRBJ2-1; no definite D call. Per the germline V gene, CDR1 is SGHKS and CDR2 is YYEKEE (reference sequence). The ends were cut back, 4 bases at V and 2 bases at J, with 13 bases in the middle. There are 15 residues in the CDR3. The CDR3 sequence: CASSPGTGTYNEQFF. CDR3 bases: TGTGCCAGCAGCCCTGGTACGGGCACCTACAATGAGCAGTTCTTC.

J is TRBJ2-1 and V is TRBV11-2; a possible D gene is TRBD1 (6 bases). Germline loops: CDR1 SGHAT, CDR2 FQNNGV. The length of the CDR3 is 15 residues. V lost 5 bases and J lost 1, with 12 bases in between. The CDR3 loop is CASSLRTASYNEQFF. As DNA, the CDR3 is TGTGCCAGCAGCCTACGGACAGCTTCCTACAATGAGCAGTTCTTC.

This clonotype was detected many times. CDR3: CSARDFRTNTEAFF. The CDR3 nucleotides read TGCAGTGCTAGAGATTTCAGAACGAACACTGAAGCTTTCTTT. The chain joins TRBV20-1 to TRBJ1-1; no clear D. From germline, CDR1 is DFQATT and CDR2 SNEGSKA (reference sequence). This CDR3 has 14 amino acids. The ends were cut back, 0 bases at V and 1 base at J, with 9 bases in the middle.

To note about this clonotype: The CDR3 ends on some other residue instead of the conserved phenylalanine or tryptophan, so this is likely a read error. The chain recombines TRBV28 with TRBJ2-5; 10 nucleotides agree with TRBD2. This CDR3 contains 16 residues. The germline gives CDR1 MDHEN, CDR2 SYDVKM. The junction had 13 bases not matched to a gene; V was cut back by 8 bases and J by 4 bases. The CDR3 sequence is CASLSGRAGGPETQYL. CDR3 nucleotides: TGTGCCAGCCTCTCGGGTCGAGCGGGAGGGCCAGAGACCCAGTACCTC.

About this clonotype: Germline is not matched at one junction end, which may reflect a read error. The CDR3 coding sequence is TGTGCCAGCAGTGTTACAGGACCTCATAACTCACCCCTCCACTTT. It yields the protein CASSVTGPHNSPLHF. The chain couples TRBV2 to TRBJ1-6; perhaps TRBD1 as D (5 bases). The CDR3 has 15 amino acids. From germline, CDR1 is SNHLY and CDR2 FYNNEI.

As for this clonotype: Its ends do not fully match the called genes, so a read error is possible. The rearrangement uses TRBV11-2 and TRBJ1-2; the match to TRBD1 covers 11 bases. The length of the CDR3 is 16 residues. The V gene's germline CDR1 is SGHAT and CDR2 FQNNGV. CDR3 nucleotides: TGTACCAGCAGGAACCCGGGACAGGGGGTTAACTATGGCTACACCTTC. Its translation: CTSRNPGQGVNYGYTF.

This clonotype was seen repeatedly, ten times or more. This chain joins TRBV5-6 and TRBJ2-7; 12 bases are shared with TRBD2. Germline lookup yields CDR1 SGHDT and CDR2 YYEEEE. J lost 0 bases, V lost 0 bases, and 7 bases had no gene match. This CDR3 has 18 residues. CDR3: CASSLAATGLAGSYEQYF. Written as DNA, the CDR3 is TGTGCCAGCAGCTTGGCAGCCACGGGACTAGCGGGCTCCTACGAGCAGTACTTC.

V gene TRBV20-1 combines with J gene TRBJ2-7; 8 bases are a match to TRBD1. CDR1 DFQATT and CDR2 SNEGSKA come from the germline V gene (reference sequence). Trimming cost V 0 bases and J 4 bases; bases outside gene matches: 2. This CDR3 contains 13 residues. The CDR3 loop reads CSARDTGGYEQYF. CDR3 DNA sequence: TGCAGTGCTAGAGATACAGGGGGGTACGAGCAGTACTTC.

The V call is TRBV2, the J call TRBJ1-2; possibly TRBD1 for D (5 bases). Trimming took 3 bases from V and 5 from J, leaving 10 bases between them. This CDR3 is built from 13 residues. Germline-derived CDR1 and CDR2 are SNHLY and FYNNEI. CDR3 in amino acids: CASSDVGGYGYTF. The CDR3 DNA reads TGTGCCAGCAGTGACGTCGGGGGTTATGGCTACACCTTC.

This clonotype was detected once. The CDR3 reads CASSEYSGYEQYF. As DNA, the CDR3 is TGTGCCAGCAGTGAATACTCTGGCTACGAGCAGTACTTC. The V call is TRBV25-1, the J call TRBJ2-7; no definite D call. Germline V gives CDR1 MGHDK, CDR2 SYGVNS. The V end lost 0 bases, the J end lost 3 bases, and 6 bases lay between the germline ends. There are 13 residues in the CDR3.

This clonotype has ten or more counts. The chain joins TRBV10-3 to TRBJ1-1; 7 bases agree with TRBD1. Germline CDR1 ENHRY, CDR2 SYGVKD. CDR3 length: 16 amino acids. V lost 4 bases, J lost 1 base, and 9 bases stayed unmatched. As DNA, the CDR3 is TGTGCCATCAGTGGCAGGGGGAACGTGGGGAACACTGAAGCTTTCTTT. It yields the protein CAISGRGNVGNTEAFF.

This clonotype was recorded many times. This rearrangement joins TRBV6-1 to TRBJ2-5, with D uncertain. V was cut by 6 bases and J by 14 bases, with 22 bases left in between. The CDR3 has 13 residues. CDR1 is MNHNS, CDR2 SASEGT, per germline. The CDR3 coding sequence is TGTGCCAGCAGGCCACCATCGTCCCGGGTCCAATACTTC. Translated: CASRPPSSRVQYF.

In the case of this clonotype: A much larger clone lies one base from this, so it may be a read error. The chain links TRBV5-4 to TRBJ2-7; possibly TRBD2 for D (6 bases). The CDR3 has 15 amino acids. V gave up 2 bases and J gave up 2 bases, with 14 bases separating them. Germline-derived CDR1 and CDR2 are SGHNT and YYREEE (reference sequence). The CDR3 sequence is CASSFGGKTPYEQYF. The CDR3 DNA reads TGTGCCAGCAGCTTCGGCGGGAAGACTCCCTACGAGCAGTACTTC.

V gene TRBV12-3 or TRBV12-4 combines with J gene TRBJ2-7, with 8 positions matching TRBD1. V trimming: 6 bases; J trimming: 12 bases; junction bases outside the gene matches: 7. The CDR3 covers 11 residues. This CDR3 reads CASSPRTGWYF. The CDR3 bases are TGTGCCAGCAGCCCTCGGACAGGGTGGTACTTC.

This clonotype was recorded at least ten times. The chain is built from TRBV20-1 and TRBJ1-1; no firm D call. The CDR3 sequence is 12 residues long. Trimming stripped 5 bases from V and 11 bases from J, with 18 bases between. Germline V gene lookup returns CDR1 DFQATT and CDR2 SNEGSKA (reference sequence). CDR3: CSAASSDPGAFF. The CDR3 DNA follows: TGCAGTGCTGCCTCGTCAGACCCTGGCGCTTTCTTT.

The chain has TRBV7-9 and TRBJ2-7; D ambiguous. The CDR3 spans 12 residues. Trimming pared 5 bases from V and 2 bases from J, leaving 7 bases between. Germline V CDR1 and CDR2: SEHNR, FQNEAQ (reference sequence). CDR3 amino acids: CASSPYPYEQYF. The CDR3 DNA follows: TGTGCCAGCAGCCCTTACCCCTACGAGCAGTACTTC.